These 19 T cell receptor beta chains came from one sample sequenced in a study of blood T cell repertoires in COVID-19 (TCRdb year 2020). To prepare the library, the immunoSEQ multiplex PCR assay was applied. TCRdb stores this immuneACCESS table with in-frame sequences only. Part of the clones is absent; in the studies checked, under half of the shortfall reflects unresolved V genes, and no reason is known for the rest. The sample table records approximately 120,000 clones; 75% to 90% of these occur just once. The ten largest clones capture around 4.7% of the sample. Sequenced input: peripheral blood. The source of these receptors is a human donor in a cohort sampled during active COVID-19.

The J gene is TRBJ1-3, the V gene TRBV28, with TRBD1 identical over 7 bases. The V gene's germline CDR1 is MDHEN and CDR2 SYDVKM. V lost 3 bases, J lost 4 bases, and 9 bases stayed unmatched. The CDR3 is made up of 16 amino acids. CDR3 amino acids: CASSFWETGTGNTIYF. The CDR3 DNA follows: TGTGCCAGCAGTTTTTGGGAGACAGGGACCGGAAACACCATATATTTT.

This clone is a singleton in its sample. The chain has TRBV24-1 and TRBJ2-1; D may be TRBD2 (7 bases). This CDR3 contains 14 residues. The germline V and J ends were trimmed by 9 bases and 8 bases, with 19 bases remaining between them. CDR1 is KGHDR, CDR2 SFDVKD, per germline. This chain's CDR3 is CATSGTLGGDEQFF. In DNA, the CDR3 is TGTGCCACCTCCGGGACACTGGGGGGGGATGAGCAGTTCTTC.

The chain combines TRBV6-1 with TRBJ2-7, with TRBD2 matching over 8 bases. The CDR3 extends over 19 amino acids. Germline CDR1 is MNHNS and CDR2 is SASEGT. The J segment lost 5 bases and the V segment lost 2 bases, leaving 20 bases of the junction unmatched. The CDR3 nucleotides read TGTGCCAGCAGTGAATTAGGTTCGGGGGGGCTCGGGAGGATAGACGAGCAGTACTTC. This gives the protein CASSELGSGGLGRIDEQYF.

V gene TRBV6-6 combines with J gene TRBJ2-2, with 7 bases identical to TRBD2. Germline assignment: CDR1 MNHNY and CDR2 SVGAGI (reference sequence). The trim removed 6 bases at V and 1 base at J, leaving 5 bases unmatched. The CDR3 has 15 residues. This CDR3 reads CASSRKRGNTGELFF. CDR3 nucleotides: TGTGCCAGCAGCCGTAAGCGGGGGAACACCGGGGAGCTGTTTTTT.

This chain joins TRBV6-5 and TRBJ1-5; 8 bases align to TRBD1. CDR1 and CDR2 (germline): MNHEY, SVGAGI. The V and J ends lost 8 bases and 4 bases, in that order; junction bases with no gene match: 7. The CDR3 totals 14 residues. The CDR3: CASGPDRGNQPQHF. Here the CDR3 DNA reads TGTGCCAGCGGTCCTGACAGGGGTAATCAGCCCCAGCATTTT.

As DNA, the CDR3 is TGTGCCACCAGATCCCAGGGGAAATCACCCCTCCACTTT. Translated: CATRSQGKSPLHF. This sequence joins TRBV19 and TRBJ1-6, with D possibly being TRBD1 (6 bases). This CDR3 region has 13 residues. Germline values: CDR1 LNHDA, CDR2 SQIVND (reference sequence). Trimming cost V 10 bases and J 10 bases, with 17 bases left between them.

The chain has TRBV11-2 and TRBJ2-1; D is perhaps TRBD1 (5 bases). Deletions cut 0 bases from V and 4 bases from J, with 13 bases between. Germline lookup yields CDR1 SGHAT and CDR2 FQNNGV. The CDR3 extends over 16 amino acids. CDR3 sequence: CASSLELGVLYNEQFF. CDR3 nucleotide sequence: TGTGCCAGCAGCTTAGAATTAGGGGTACTATACAATGAGCAGTTCTTC.

This rearrangement joins TRBV19 to TRBJ1-1; 7 bases fit TRBD1. CDR1 and CDR2 (germline): LNHDA, SQIVND (reference sequence). This CDR3 is 13 amino acids long. J gave up 8 bases and V 4 bases, and 7 bases lay outside the gene matches. Here the CDR3 DNA reads TGTGCCAGTAGTACCTACAGGGGATCGGAAGCTTTCTTT. Protein product: CASSTYRGSEAFF.

The rearrangement joins TRBV6-5 to TRBJ2-7, with 12 positions matching TRBD1. This CDR3 is built from 14 residues. Trimming removed 5 bases from V and 8 bases from J; junction bases left unmatched: 7. The V gene's germline CDR1 is MNHEY and CDR2 SVGAGI. CDR3 coding DNA: TGTGCCAGCAGTCAGGGGGACAGGGGGCGAAAGCAGTACTTC. The encoded protein is CASSQGDRGRKQYF.

The V and J genes are TRBV7-2 and TRBJ1-2; no firm D call. The CDR3 contains 15 residues. The germline V gene encodes CDR1 SGHTA and CDR2 FQGNSA. Trimming removed 1 base from V and 8 bases from J, with 17 bases in between. Here the CDR3 DNA reads TGTGCCAGCAGCTTAGGTAGTTCAGACACCAAGGGCTACACCTTC. Translation gives CASSLGSSDTKGYTF.

This chain uses TRBV12-3 or TRBV12-4 with TRBJ2-3; maybe TRBD2 (6 bases). V was cut by 2 bases and J by 5 bases, with 8 bases left in between. This CDR3 contains 13 residues. The CDR3 sequence is CASSLRERDTQYF. DNA of the CDR3: TGTGCCAGCAGTTTACGGGAGCGAGATACGCAGTATTTT.

In DNA, the CDR3 is TGTGCCAGCAGCGCAGGGGGCTGGATAGATACGCAGTATTTT. This codes for CASSAGGWIDTQYF. The chain combines TRBV9 with TRBJ2-3; 8 positions match TRBD1. The germline CDR1 and CDR2 sequences are SGDLS and YYNGEE. After removal of 3 bases from V and 5 bases from J, the junction contained 5 bases not matched to a gene. The CDR3 consists of 14 residues. The whole variable domain, remainder taken from reference TRBV9 and TRBJ2-3, is DSGVTQTPKHLITATGQRVTLRCSPRSGDLSVYWYQQSLDQGLQFLIQYYNGEERAKGNILERFSAQQFPDLHSELNLSSLELGDSALYFCASSAGGWIDTQYFGPGTRLTVL.

This clone was seen a few times. The genes are TRBV19 and TRBJ1-1; D is perhaps TRBD1 (6 bases). Trimming stripped 7 bases from V and 5 bases from J, with 17 bases between. The germline CDR1 and CDR2 sequences are LNHDA and SQIVND (reference sequence). The CDR3 has 14 amino acids. The CDR3 protein is CASTLGGAWTEAFF. CDR3 bases: TGTGCCAGTACCCTTGGGGGGGCATGGACTGAAGCTTTCTTT.

A few counts support this clone. The rearrangement uses TRBV4-1 and TRBJ2-2; D is possibly TRBD2 (6 bases). In germline, CDR1 is MGHRA, CDR2 YSYEKL. V lost 2 bases, J lost 0 bases, and 10 bases lay in between. This CDR3 comprises 16 residues. The CDR3 sequence: CASSQWGTANTGELFF. DNA for the CDR3: TGCGCCAGCAGCCAATGGGGGACTGCGAACACCGGGGAGCTGTTTTTT.

The genes are TRBV30 and TRBJ2-5, with D perhaps TRBD2 (5 bases). The CDR3 is made up of 15 amino acids. V was clipped by 5 bases and J by 0 bases, with 16 bases between them. The germline V gene encodes CDR1 GTSNPN and CDR2 SVGIG (reference sequence). The CDR3, as DNA: TGTGCCTGGTGTTCGGGGATGTCCCACCAAGAGACCCAGTACTTC. It is translated as CAWCSGMSHQETQYF.

This clone is a singleton in its sample. The chain has TRBV12-5 and TRBJ2-3; no clear D gene. CDR1 is LGHNT, CDR2 FRNRAP, per germline. Trimming removed 1 base from V and 6 bases from J, with 8 bases in between. The CDR3 is 13 residues long. For the CDR3, the DNA is TGTGCTAGTGGTTTGGAACCCAGGGATACGCAGTATTTT. Amino acid sequence: CASGLEPRDTQYF.

This chain connects TRBV6-2 or TRBV6-3 to TRBJ1-2; 7 nucleotides agree with TRBD1. V lost 4 bases and J lost 6; bases outside the gene matches: 11. CDR1 is MNHEY, CDR2 SVGEGT, per germline. CDR3 size: 15 residues. CDR3 loop: CASSSRQGRLNGYTF. The CDR3 DNA sequence: TGTGCCAGCAGTTCCAGACAGGGACGGCTGAATGGCTACACCTTC.

This chain links TRBV7-9 with TRBJ2-1; tentative D call: TRBD1 (6 bases). CDR1 and CDR2 (germline): SEHNR, FQNEAQ (reference sequence). This CDR3 is 16 amino acids long. V was clipped by 3 bases and J by 0 bases, with 12 bases between them. CDR3 nucleotides: TGTGCCAGCAGCTTTACAGGGTCTGGCTCCTACAATGAGCAGTTCTTC. Translating it yields CASSFTGSGSYNEQFF.

The chain links TRBV11-2 to TRBJ2-1; 8 bases align to TRBD2. Per germline, CDR1 SGHAT and CDR2 FQNNGV. The CDR3 sequence is 19 residues long. The V and J ends lost 5 bases and 0 bases, in that order; junction bases with no gene match: 15. The CDR3 DNA sequence: TGTGCCAGCAGCCTAAGGCGGGTAGCGGGGCCAAACTCCTACAATGAGCAGTTCTTC. Encoded protein: CASSLRRVAGPNSYNEQFF.